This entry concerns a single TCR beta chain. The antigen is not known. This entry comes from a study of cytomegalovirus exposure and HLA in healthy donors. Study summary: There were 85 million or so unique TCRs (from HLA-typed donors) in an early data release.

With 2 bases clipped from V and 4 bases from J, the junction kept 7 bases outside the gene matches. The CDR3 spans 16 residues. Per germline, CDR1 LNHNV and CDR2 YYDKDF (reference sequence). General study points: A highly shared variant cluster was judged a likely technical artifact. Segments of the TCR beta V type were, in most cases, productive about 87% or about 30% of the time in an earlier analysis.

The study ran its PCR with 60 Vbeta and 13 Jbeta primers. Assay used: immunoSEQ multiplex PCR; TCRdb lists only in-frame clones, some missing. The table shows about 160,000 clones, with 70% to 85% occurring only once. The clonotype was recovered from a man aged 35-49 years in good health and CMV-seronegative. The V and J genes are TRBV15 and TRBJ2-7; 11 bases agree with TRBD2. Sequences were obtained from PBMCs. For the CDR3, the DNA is TGTGCCACCAGCAGACCTTCGGTAGCGGGAGGGTACGAGCAGTACTTC. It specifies CATSRPSVAGGYEQYF.